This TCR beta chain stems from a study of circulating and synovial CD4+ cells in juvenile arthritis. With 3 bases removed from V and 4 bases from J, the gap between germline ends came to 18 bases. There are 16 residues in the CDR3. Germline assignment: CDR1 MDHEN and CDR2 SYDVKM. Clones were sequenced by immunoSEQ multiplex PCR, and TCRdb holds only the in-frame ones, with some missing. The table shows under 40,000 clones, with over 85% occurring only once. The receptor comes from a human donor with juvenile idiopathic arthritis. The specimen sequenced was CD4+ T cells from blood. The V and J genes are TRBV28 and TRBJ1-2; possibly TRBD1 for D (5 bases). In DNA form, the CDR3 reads TGTGCCAGCAGTTTGGTTCTGACCGACAGAACCTATGGCTACACCTTC. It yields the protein CASSLVLTDRTYGYTF.